Detailed here is one TCR beta chain. Its specific antigen is unknown. Within one base of it there is no much larger clone, and no base qualities were kept. The data derive from a study of cytomegalovirus exposure and HLA in healthy donors (TCRdb year 2017). About the full investigation: An earlier analysis of 587 of the donors reported approximately 260 Gb of sequence data and around 100 million unique TCR beta sequences obtained from some 200 million T cells. An early release covering around 630 HLA-typed donors comprised about 290 gigabases of sequencing data and 85 million or so unique TCR sequences. Of the 300 to 500 genotyped donors, less than 85% were placed in the genetic ancestry cluster associated with self-reported Caucasian donors. The study aimed to test whether signatures of past pathogen exposure could be identified by cataloging public T cell receptors. The study used immunosequencing to profile the T cell repertoires of around 600 subjects and linked those repertoires to cytomegalovirus serostatus. A separate validation cohort of some 130 different subjects was used in addition to the roughly 700-subject first cohort. High-throughput TCR immunosequencing, statistical association of individual TCRs with disease status, and machine learning were combined to predict cytomegalovirus infection status. In a later analysis, previously published TCR beta repertoires from 500 to 750 donors were re-analyzed and high-resolution HLA genotyping was added so that TCR occurrence patterns could be studied. In the later analysis, no new phenotypic data were used to find candidate immune exposures; instead, reliance was placed on TCR beta sequences and their occurrence across donors. An earlier analysis of around 580 of the donors used high-throughput TCR beta sequencing to judge whether each TCR beta V gene segment behaved as functional or pseudogenic. Donor age, sex, ethnicity and CMV serostatus were compiled together with the repertoire data. Genome-wide SNP genotypes for about 60% of the roughly 670 donors were used in a later genetic analysis, which treated that subset as a discovery cohort. Every discovery cohort repertoire had been produced on one sequencing platform. HLA typing included class I and class II loci at four-digit resolution. Typing coverage varied by locus: 629-630 donors for A, B, C, DRB1 and DQB1; roughly 510 for DQA1; more than 600 for DPA1; more than 450 for DPB1. A handful of DR-DQ haplotypes were handled as single units for association and clustering because linkage in the cohort was strong. On average, roughly 250,000 unique TCR beta nucleotide sequences were sequenced per donor among a few hundred genotyped donors of the cohort, with roughly 18% of those sequences being non-productive.

Study-wide findings and limitations: This cohort had only TCR beta chains sequenced, and the lack of alpha or paired-chain data limited which features could be detected. The study listed around 160 TCR beta chains as associated with cytomegalovirus. Presence/absence analyses assumed roughly uniform sequencing depth across donors, an assumption that may not hold. The authors suggested that the approach could potentially be generalized to other disease states and immunological phenotypes. According to a later genetic analysis, donors in an Asian-associated ancestry cluster had fewer N-insertions in productive TCRs than the approximately 610-donor mean. A later analysis found that HLA-associated TCR beta chains were more clonally expanded and had lower generation probabilities than equally common non-associated chains. Because counts were too low, roughly 17 rarely observed V segments, including chromosome 9 orphons, were left out of the earlier analysis of a few hundred of the donors. In vitro tests confirmed that a few of the cytomegalovirus-associated TCR beta chains recognize cytomegalovirus antigens. According to a later analysis, TCR association rates differed among HLA loci, with DRB1 alleles showing the most associated TCRs and HLA-C alleles showing the fewest. A cluster of highly shared sequence variants was judged likely to be a technical artifact of the sequencing pipeline. Linkage disequilibrium might explain the correlated functional status among segregating V segments, but an unknown experimental factor could not be ruled out. Assigning TCR associations to individual alleles was difficult when HLA alleles, especially DR and DQ, strongly co-occurred. In a later analysis, most CMV-associated TCR beta chains were found to appear HLA-restricted, with HLA associations seemingly driven largely by CMV exposure. Because HLA typing was unavailable for some donors at each locus, only the typed subset was used in association tests. Cytomegalovirus status was reported to be diagnosed by the classifier with high specificity and sensitivity in both the original and validation cohorts. At a false discovery rate of 0.05, a later analysis linked some 18,000 TCR beta sequences to specific HLA alleles. An association between a missense DCLRE1C variant and V-gene and J-gene trimming of TCR beta chains was found in a later genetic analysis and replicated in an independent cohort. According to a later analysis, parvovirus B19, influenza, CMV and Epstein-Barr virus appeared linked to several top co-occurrence clusters. While some public TCRs were present in many individuals, most TCR sequences turned up only very rarely across donors. A further reported finding was that TCR beta sequences accurately predicted the HLA-A and HLA-B alleles for most subjects in the first cohort. In an earlier analysis of around 600 of the donors, most TCR beta V segments were observed in productive rearrangements about 87% or about 30% of the time, broadly matching IMGT annotations. Immune exposure information for the cohort was limited to CMV serostatus.

To prepare the library, the immunoSEQ multiplex PCR assay was applied. A mixture of 60 forward primers for TCR Vbeta segments and 13 reverse primers for TCR Jbeta segments was used in the multiplex PCR. The CDR3 region of rearranged TCR beta genes was amplified from genomic DNA with a multiplex PCR assay. The Illumina HiSeq System was used to sequence the amplified TCR beta libraries as 87-base-pair reads. The published analysis was carried out like this. A later analysis tallied roughly 78 million unique TCR beta chains across the 610 or so repertoires, and approximately 12 million of those chains were shared by two or more donors. Raw reads were error-corrected and collapsed into unique sequences with a nearest-neighbor algorithm that merged closely related sequences to remove PCR and sequencing errors. Alignment of CDR3 sequences to IMGT reference sequences was used to assign V, D and J gene segments. Each retained sequence needed at least a six-nucleotide match to both a V gene segment and a J gene segment. Rearrangements were classified as productive when the CDR3 lacked stop codons and remained in frame with V and J, and all other rearrangements were classified as non-productive. Following IMGT convention, CDR3 was defined as the stretch from the second conserved V-encoded cysteine to the conserved J-encoded phenylalanine. The earlier analysis of around 640 of the donors excluded sequences that lacked an unambiguous match to a single V gene segment. In an earlier analysis of 587 of the donors, V segments were called functional above 56.7% productive rearrangements and were called segregating when the between-donor standard deviation exceeded 5%. A statistical classification framework was built for diagnosing cytomegalovirus status from the catalog of TCR beta chain sequences. A later analysis assigned V and J genes by comparing TCR nucleotide sequences with IMGT/GENE-DB human TR gene sequences. Using the TCRdist pipeline, a later analysis assigned CDR3 sequences along with most-parsimonious VDJ recombination scenarios. In a later analysis, every TCR beta chain was defined by the combination of its CDR3 amino acid sequence and its V-gene family, and reads without a unique V-gene family were dropped. In a later analysis, around 600 highly shared, low-generation-probability nucleotide sequences were removed to address suspected cross-contamination and a sequencing artifact. For each public chain, a later analysis derived a clonal expansion index from normalized ranks of inferred template counts within each repertoire. In a later analysis, generation probabilities were computed with a VDJ recombination model fitted to out-of-frame rearrangements, and the resulting probabilities were checked against IGoR. Hypergeometric tests were used in a later analysis to score TCR-TCR, TCR-HLA and TCR-CMV co-occurrence, with a repertoire-size bias correction applied to the TCR pairs. False discovery rates were estimated in a later analysis by permuting HLA or CMV assignments 20 times. In a later analysis, co-occurring TCRs were grouped using DBSCAN, and TCRdist sequence similarity was added for clustering within HLA-allele-positive subsets. For co-occurrence clustering, repertoires with fewer than 30,000 or more than 120,000 public chains were excluded, along with four to six repertoires with anomalous nucleotide sharing. The source is immuneACCESS, and TCRdb retained only in-frame sequences with V and J called. Part of the clones is not carried over; for the studies checked, unresolved V genes explain less than half of this, and the remainder is unexplained. Clone size and the V and J calls come from that table; the DNA yielded D and trimming. Here the sample has approximately 100,000 clones; roughly three fifths occur a single time. Of the sample, 3.8% falls within the top ten clones.

The cohort comprised around 700 healthy bone marrow donors. Cohort members were all nominally healthy when sampled, although unrecorded immune exposures were likely present. The donor tested CMV seropositive and was one of the 289 seropositive cohort members. Every donor gave a peripheral blood sample, and the peripheral blood mononuclear cells from that sample were used for TCR beta sequencing. Genomic DNA was extracted from the blood cell samples with the Qiagen DNeasy Blood Extraction Kit. This clonotype originated in a man aged 25 to 40 in good health and CMV-seropositive. Sequencing used PBMCs.

DNA sequence: TGTGCCCGCCGGAGGGGGGGTCGATTCACTGAAGCTTTCTTT. Its coded protein is CARRRGGRFTEAFF. The rearrangement combines TRBV27 with TRBJ1-1, with a weak D call of TRBD1 (6 bases match). Per the germline V gene (reference sequence), MNHEY is the CDR1 and SMNVEV is the CDR2. Including the terminal cysteine and phenylalanine, the CDR3 comprises 14 residues. Here the CDR3 DNA is all that survives: 42 bases in frame from base 1. V lost 11 bases and J lost 4 bases; the stretch between them is 20 bases long.